What follows are 5 T cell receptor beta chains derived from one specimen sequenced in a study of blood T cell repertoires in COVID-19. Sequenced by immunoSEQ multiplex PCR; TCRdb stores in-frame clones only, minus some. The data contain under 350,000 clones, around 87% of them seen just once; the ten biggest clones take up 3.6%. What was sequenced was peripheral blood. The receptors shown here come from a man between 18 and 29 years old with active or convalescent COVID-19.

This clone was detected only a few times. The J gene is TRBJ2-5, the V gene TRBV7-9; D not resolved. Trimming removed 1 base at V and 2 bases at J, with 8 bases between. Germline CDR1 reads SEHNR; CDR2 reads FQNEAQ (reference sequence). The CDR3 spans 14 residues. For the CDR3, the DNA is TGTGCCAGCAGCTTAGGGCTTACACAAGAGACCCAGTACTTC. Its protein is CASSLGLTQETQYF.

CDR3 nucleotide sequence: TGTGCCAGCAGCGTAGCGTCAGGAGGGACCGGGGAGCTGTTTTTT. This encodes CASSVASGGTGELFF. This chain connects TRBV9 to TRBJ2-2; perhaps TRBD2 as D (6 bases). The CDR3 runs to 15 residues. CDR1 is SGDLS, CDR2 YYNGEE, per germline. V lost 0 bases, J lost 5 bases, and 11 bases lay in between.

The V and J genes are TRBV2 and TRBJ2-6; tentatively, D is TRBD1 (5 bases). The CDR3 contains 14 residues. Per the germline V gene, CDR1 is SNHLY and CDR2 is FYNNEI. V lost 6 bases and J lost 0, with 6 bases in between. The CDR3 sequence: CASRQVSGANVLTF. The CDR3 bases are TGTGCCAGCAGACAGGTCTCTGGGGCCAACGTCCTGACTTTC.

V and J are TRBV24-1 and TRBJ1-2; 7 bases agree with TRBD1. The CDR3 has 16 amino acids. V trimming: 3 bases; J trimming: 6 bases; junction bases outside the gene matches: 12. Germline CDR1 reads KGHDR; CDR2 reads SFDVKD. For the CDR3, the DNA is TGTGCCACCAGTGATACTAGCCAACCCGGGACAGATGGCTACACCTTC. The encoded protein is CATSDTSQPGTDGYTF.

This clone was detected once. Here the CDR3 reads CASRGTGGHGELFF. Written as DNA, the CDR3 is TGTGCCAGCAGGGGGACAGGGGGCCACGGGGAGCTGTTTTTT. The chain joins TRBV2 to TRBJ2-2; TRBD1 aligns across 12 bases. J gave up 7 bases and V 6 bases, and 3 bases lay outside the gene matches. Per the germline V gene, CDR1 is SNHLY and CDR2 is FYNNEI. CDR3 size: 14 residues.